The next 18 T cell receptor beta chains were all read from a single sample in a study of blood T cell repertoires in COVID-19. The method was immunoSEQ multiplex PCR; TCRdb's version includes in-frame clones alone and lacks a portion of them. The sample carries 160,000 or so clones, around 90% recorded once. What was sequenced was peripheral blood. The receptors here all came from a woman aged 60 to 75 who had recovered from COVID-19.

This chain joins TRBV4-1 and TRBJ2-1, with 9 bases fitting TRBD2. V lost 0 bases and J lost 9; bases outside the gene matches: 9. The CDR3 spans 16 residues. CDR1 and CDR2 (germline): MGHRA, YSYEKL. CDR3 residues: CASSQEKAGGQSEQFF. CDR3 sequence (DNA): TGCGCCAGCAGCCAAGAGAAAGCGGGGGGCCAAAGTGAGCAGTTCTTC.

The rearrangement links TRBV5-1 to TRBJ1-1; D unresolved. This CDR3 comprises 12 residues. V was shortened by 4 bases and J by 1 base, with 5 bases between the two germline ends. CDR1 and CDR2 from the germline V gene are SGHRS and YFSETQ. CDR3 in amino acids: CASSSTNTEAFF. The CDR3 DNA is TGCGCCAGCAGCAGCACGAACACTGAAGCTTTCTTT.

V is TRBV6-1 and J is TRBJ1-5; D not certain. Germline CDR1 reads MNHNS; CDR2 reads SASEGT. V was pared by 3 bases and J by 3 bases, with 3 bases between. This CDR3 is built from 12 residues. The CDR3 sequence: CASSEYNQPQHF. CDR3 nucleotide sequence: TGTGCCAGCAGTGAGTACAATCAGCCCCAGCATTTT.

V gene TRBV27 combines with J gene TRBJ2-2, with a weak D call TRBD1 (5 bases). CDR1 is MNHEY and CDR2 is SMNVEV in the germline V gene (reference sequence). CDR3 length equals 13 residues. V lost 6 bases to trimming and J lost 7 bases, with 12 bases between them. The CDR3 region is CASRWGADGELFF. The CDR3 DNA sequence: TGTGCCAGCAGATGGGGCGCAGACGGGGAGCTGTTTTTT.

CDR3 region: CASSYGGDTEAFF. In DNA form, the CDR3 reads TGTGCCAGCAGTTACGGCGGAGACACTGAAGCTTTCTTT. The chain carries TRBV6-5 and TRBJ1-1; D remains unclear. CDR1 and CDR2 from the germline V gene are MNHEY and SVGAGI. This CDR3 spans 13 amino acids. V was pared by 2 bases and J by 3 bases, with 7 bases between.

The chain carries TRBV5-1 and TRBJ2-4; D is possibly TRBD1 (6 bases). CDR1 and CDR2 from the germline V gene are SGHRS and YFSETQ. The CDR3 contains 14 residues. Trimming removed 4 bases at V and 11 bases at J, with 19 bases between. CDR3 amino acids: CASSTDSHDLVQYF. In nucleotides, the CDR3 is TGCGCCAGCAGCACGGACAGCCACGACCTAGTTCAGTACTTC.

CDR3 in DNA: TGTGCCAGCAGCGTAGGAGGGCGCGGAGACTATGGCTACACCTTC. Translation gives CASSVGGRGDYGYTF. The chain joins TRBV9 to TRBJ1-2; no clear D. V was shortened by 0 bases and J by 3 bases, with 12 bases between the two germline ends. The CDR3 is 15 amino acids. Germline V gene sequence: CDR1 SGDLS, CDR2 YYNGEE.

This chain uses TRBV6-2 or TRBV6-3 with TRBJ2-6; perhaps TRBD1 as D (6 bases). The CDR3 covers 17 residues. The germline V and J ends were trimmed by 5 bases and 0 bases, with 14 bases remaining between them. Germline loops: CDR1 MNHEY, CDR2 SVGEGT. This CDR3 is CASSQTGTLSGANVLTF. As DNA, the CDR3 is TGTGCCAGCAGTCAAACAGGGACCCTCTCTGGGGCCAACGTCCTGACTTTC.

This clone was detected only a few times. This chain joins TRBV5-5 and TRBJ1-1; 7 bases agree with TRBD1. Germline values: CDR1 SGHKS, CDR2 YYEKEE (reference sequence). The V segment lost 1 base and the J segment 4 bases; nucleotides outside the gene matches: 4. CDR3 size: 14 residues. The CDR3 spells CASSLSQGRTEAFF. CDR3 DNA: TGTGCCAGCAGCTTGTCACAGGGGCGCACTGAAGCTTTCTTT.

The genes are TRBV28 and TRBJ2-7, with 8 positions matching TRBD1. Trimming cost V 2 bases and J 2 bases; bases outside gene matches: 2. The germline V gene has CDR1 MDHEN and CDR2 SYDVKM. This CDR3 is built from 14 residues. The CDR3 DNA follows: TGTGCCAGCAGTTTAGCAGGGGGCCCCTACGAGCAGTACTTC. It translates to CASSLAGGPYEQYF.

The CDR3: CASSITGPDTQYF. The CDR3 nucleotides read TGTGCCAGCAGCATCACAGGGCCAGATACGCAGTATTTT. The chain carries TRBV27 and TRBJ2-3, with TRBD1 as a possible D gene (6 bases). V was trimmed by 6 bases and J by 4 bases, leaving 11 bases between them. The CDR3 is made up of 13 amino acids. From germline, CDR1 is MNHEY and CDR2 SMNVEV (reference sequence).

V gene TRBV7-7 combines with J gene TRBJ2-2, with a possible D match to TRBD2 (5 bases). V lost 5 bases, J lost 5 bases, and 15 bases lay in between. Germline V gives CDR1 SSHAT, CDR2 FNYEAQ (reference sequence). The CDR3 is 15 residues long. CDR3 region: CASSPSRRGTGELFF. Written as DNA, the CDR3 is TGTGCCAGCAGCCCCTCCCGTCGGGGAACCGGGGAGCTGTTTTTT. Variable domain in full (rest from reference TRBV7-7 and TRBJ2-2): GAGVSQSPRYKVTKRGQDVTLRCDPISSHATLYWYQQALGQGPEFLTYFNYEAQPDKSGLPSDRFSAERPEGSISTLTIQRTEQRDSAMYRCASSPSRRGTGELFFGEGSRLTVL.

The genes are TRBV9 and TRBJ1-3; unclear D gene. The CDR3 covers 16 residues. V was shortened by 0 bases and J by 4 bases, with 14 bases between the two germline ends. Per the germline V gene, CDR1 is SGDLS and CDR2 is YYNGEE. CDR3 residues: CASSVALRGLGNTIYF. The CDR3 nucleotides are TGTGCCAGCAGCGTAGCCCTTCGAGGGTTGGGAAACACCATATATTTT.

This clone has just one count. One end of the junction is discordant with germline, which a read error may explain. The chain carries TRBV27 and TRBJ1-6, with 8 nucleotides matching TRBD1. CDR3 length equals 15 residues. CDR1 and CDR2 (germline): MNHEY, SMNVEV (reference sequence). The CDR3 bases are TGTGCCTGCAGGACAGGGAGCTCCTATAATTCACCCCTCCACTTT. Its protein product is CACRTGSSYNSPLHF.

V and J are TRBV10-3 and TRBJ2-7; 8 nucleotides match TRBD1. V shed 7 bases and J 4 bases; nucleotides not matched to a gene: 9. The CDR3 contains 14 residues. Germline CDR1 ENHRY, CDR2 SYGVKD. CDR3 nucleotide sequence: TGTGCCATCACCCCAGGGGGCGCGACGTACGAGCAGTACTTC. It codes for CAITPGGATYEQYF.

This clone turned up a few times. J is TRBJ2-7 and V is TRBV2; no firm D call. The CDR3 contains 12 residues. Germline-derived CDR1 and CDR2 are SNHLY and FYNNEI. V was clipped by 6 bases and J by 3 bases, with 9 bases between them. CDR3: CASRLINYEQYF. The DNA of the CDR3 is TGTGCCAGCAGATTAATAAACTACGAGCAGTACTTC.

CDR3 amino acids: CASSFGLASYEQYF. Here the CDR3 DNA reads TGTGCCAGCAGCTTTGGACTAGCCTCCTACGAGCAGTACTTC. The rearrangement uses TRBV5-4 and TRBJ2-7; 8 bases match TRBD2. This CDR3 has 14 amino acids. The V gene end was trimmed by 2 bases and the J gene end by 0 bases; junction bases not matched to a gene: 1. Germline-derived CDR1 and CDR2 are SGHNT and YYREEE (reference sequence).

This chain connects TRBV5-6 to TRBJ2-4; possible D gene TRBD2, 7 bases. The germline gives CDR1 SGHDT, CDR2 YYEEEE. This CDR3 region has 17 residues. V was pared by 3 bases and J by 0 bases, with 16 bases between. The CDR3 sequence is CASSSGGSKLAKNIQYF. For the CDR3, the DNA is TGTGCCAGCAGCTCGGGGGGCTCCAAGTTAGCCAAAAACATTCAGTACTTC.